The sequence of this T cell receptor beta chain was determined in a study of identical twins. Study-level results: Clonotypes of the beta chain that were abundant in cord blood carried fewer insertions (memory repertoires showed none).

Trimming pared 4 bases from V and 3 bases from J, leaving 19 bases between. This CDR3 is 15 amino acids long. CDR1 and CDR2 from the germline V gene are DFQATT and SNEGSKA (reference sequence). One entry per CDR3 protein results from TCRdb running MiXCR on the 5' RACE reads. Counted here are roughly 700,000 distinct CDR3 sequences, 8% to 9% occurring once; the ten biggest clones make up roughly 0.97%. As to this clonotype: What it binds is unknown.

The sample was also linked to a second study, of yellow fever vaccine responses in identical twins.

The TCR originated in a young woman in good health. Sequencing used PBMCs. The J gene is TRBJ2-7, the V gene TRBV20-1; perhaps TRBD2 as D (6 bases). The CDR3 spells CSAKPYGGKFYEQYF. The CDR3 DNA reads as TGCAGTGCTAAGCCCTATGGCGGGAAATTCTACGAGCAGTACTTC.